This TCR beta chain appears in the sequencing data of a study of blood T cell repertoires in COVID-19. On the study more broadly: Samples taken during acute and convalescent COVID-19 were collected in the United States, Italy and Spain.

This CDR3 spans 15 amino acids. Germline lookup yields CDR1 MNHNS and CDR2 SASEGT. Trimming pared 2 bases from V and 7 bases from J, leaving 17 bases between. Produced via immunoSEQ multiplex PCR; TCRdb's table is partial and in-frame only. The table includes about 150,000 clones, approximately 85% detected once. The Seattle patients, enrolled during active infection, were followed longitudinally. The V call is TRBV6-1, the J call TRBJ1-2; no clear D gene. The sequenced material came from peripheral blood. This receptor was taken from a woman aged 55 to 70 with COVID-19, enrolled during active disease. The CDR3, as DNA: TGTGCCAGCAGTGAAAGGTCAGGCGCCCCGGCTGGCTACACCTTC. Translating gives CASSERSGAPAGYTF.